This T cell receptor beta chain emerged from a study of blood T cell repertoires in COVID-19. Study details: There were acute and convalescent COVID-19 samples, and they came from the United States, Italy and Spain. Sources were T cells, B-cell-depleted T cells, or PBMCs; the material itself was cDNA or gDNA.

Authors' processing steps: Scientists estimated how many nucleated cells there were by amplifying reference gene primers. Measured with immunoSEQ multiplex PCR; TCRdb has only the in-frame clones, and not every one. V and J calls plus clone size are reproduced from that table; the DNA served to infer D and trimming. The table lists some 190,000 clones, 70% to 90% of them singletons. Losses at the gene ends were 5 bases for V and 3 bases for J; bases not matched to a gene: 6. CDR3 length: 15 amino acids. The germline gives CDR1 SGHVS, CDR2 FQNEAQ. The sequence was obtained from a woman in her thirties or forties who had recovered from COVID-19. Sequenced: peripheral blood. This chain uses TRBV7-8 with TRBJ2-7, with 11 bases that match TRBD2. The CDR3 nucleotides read TGTGCCAGCAGCGCGCTGACTAGCGGGAACTACGAGCAGTACTTC. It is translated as CASSALTSGNYEQYF.